This T cell receptor (beta chain) was recovered during a study of T-cell reconstitution after alpha-beta-depleted transplantation in children. For TCRbeta, the library was prepared with unique molecular identifiers. Each CDR3 protein is one row after TCRdb ran MiXCR on the PCR reads. The sample lists 450,000 to 500,000 distinct CDR3 sequences, 12% occurring once. The ends lost 6 bases at V and 8 bases at J; junction bases unmatched: 9. The CDR3 is made up of 15 amino acids. Only a few counts were recorded for this clonotype. The receptor comes from a human donor who donated a stem cell graft to a child with combined immunodeficiency. Specimen: PBMCs from the stem cell graft donor, collected from the stem cell graft. This chain links TRBV12-3 or TRBV12-4 with TRBJ2-7, with TRBD2 identical over 14 bases. The CDR3 DNA reads TGTGCCAGCAGGGGGGGGACTAGCGGGGGTCCCCAGCAGTACTTC. This sequence encodes CASRGGTSGGPQQYF.